Reported below is one TCR beta chain. Its specific antigen is unknown. The sample holds no much larger clone one base away, and base qualities are not on file. CDR1 GTSNPN and CDR2 SVGIG were looked up in the germline V gene (reference sequence). The CDR3, from cysteine to phenylalanine, totals 16 residues. Kept here is only the CDR3 DNA, which spans 48 bases and is read in frame from base 1. The junction carries 17 bases between V and J, which are trimmed by 2 bases and 1 base respectively. Whole blood was collected in K2EDTA tubes by collaborating institutions according to the institutions' own protocols. For TCRbeta analysis, collaborators shipped samples as frozen whole blood, isolated PBMCs, or DNA extracted from either of those sample types. The sample is drawn from a study of blood T cell repertoires in COVID-19 (TCRdb year 2020). Some background on the complete study: The collaborator samples originated in the United States, Italy and Spain and spanned the acute and convalescent phases of COVID-19. The material from the prospective study consisted of cDNA or gDNA derived from T cells, B-cell-depleted T cells, or PBMCs. Subjects who had been exposed to COVID-19, were actively infected with it, or had recovered from it provided the deeply sampled blood TCRbeta repertoires that made up the dataset. The repertoires were released in a freely available public database intended as a resource for research on the immune response to SARS-CoV-2. The samples were drawn from two sources: the first 160 participants of the ongoing ImmuneRACE study, and 1,000 to 1,500 subjects contributed by 6 global collaborators. Nearly every sample came with metadata listing a de-identified subject ID, COVID-19 status, age in years and sex. HLA class I and class II types, where available, came from metadata supplied by the sample provider rather than from assay-based typing. What the research found in general, with its limitations: How much clinical and demographic metadata was included differed by source and by participant, and the metadata was provided uncurated.

TCRbeta CDR3 regions were amplified from genomic DNA by means of the immunoSEQ Assay, a bias-controlled multiplex PCR. The original methods were these. The number of nucleated cells in each sample was estimated from the amplification of reference gene primers within the assay. To quantify the absolute abundance of each unique TCRbeta CDR3 rearrangement, sequence reads were collapsed and filtered. Productive Simpson clonality was computed per sample as the square root of Simpson's diversity index over productive rearrangements. This immuneACCESS table, as held by TCRdb, lists in-frame sequences with V and J called but not all clones. Of the missing ones, under half trace to an unresolved V gene in checked studies; the others have no known cause. Clone size and the V and J calls come from that table; the DNA yielded D and trimming. In all, the sample holds roughly 59,000 clones, and 60% to 80% of those were seen once. Roughly 12% of the sample is taken by the ten largest.

Sequenced sample: peripheral blood. The sequence was obtained from an elderly man with acute or convalescent COVID-19. This chain joins TRBV30 to TRBJ1-1, and possibly TRBD1, on 5 matching bases. The CDR3 has the sequence CAWSPEGTTKNTEAFF. The bases are TGTGCCTGGAGTCCGGAGGGGACGACGAAGAACACTGAAGCTTTCTTT.